One and the same sample provided the 21 T cell receptor beta chains below, sequenced in a study of OX40 agonist ivuxolimab in advanced cancers. The library was generated by the immunoSEQ multiplex PCR assay. This is the immuneACCESS table as TCRdb keeps it, with only in-frame sequences that have V and J called. A part of the clones is gone; compared with another copy, unresolved V genes explain less than half, and the rest is unexplained. This sample comprises approximately 61,000 clones, roughly 80% of them detected only once. The top ten hold 1.9% of the sample. This specimen was CD4+ or CD8+ T cells sorted from blood, taken in a trial of the OX40 agonist ivuxolimab. Receptor source: an adult with an advanced solid tumor such as melanoma, head and neck, liver or kidney cancer.

The chain is built from TRBV5-4 and TRBJ2-7; a possible D gene is TRBD2 (6 bases). CDR1 SGHNT and CDR2 YYREEE come from the germline V gene (reference sequence). Trimming stripped 4 bases from V and 7 bases from J, with 18 bases between. This CDR3 has 14 residues. CDR3 nucleotides: TGTGCCAGCAGCCAGGGACTCCAGGGCGGGGAGCAGTACGTC. It yields the protein CASSQGLQGGEQYV.

The V call is TRBV2, the J call TRBJ1-5; 8 bases line up with TRBD1. Germline loops: CDR1 SNHLY, CDR2 FYNNEI. V gave up 1 base and J gave up 7 bases; unmatched junction bases: 3. This CDR3 has 14 amino acids. The CDR3 spells CASSEGTGRQPQHF. Here the CDR3 DNA reads TGTGCCAGCAGTGAAGGGACAGGGCGACAGCCCCAGCATTTT.

This clone appeared a single time. The J gene is TRBJ2-1, the V gene TRBV6-1; 11 nucleotides match TRBD1. After removal of 2 bases from V and 6 bases from J, the junction contained 6 bases not matched to a gene. The V gene's germline CDR1 is MNHNS and CDR2 SASEGT. The CDR3 loop spans 16 amino acids. The CDR3 reads CASSEPSGTGGNEQFF. The DNA of the CDR3 is TGTGCCAGCAGTGAACCGTCCGGGACAGGGGGCAATGAGCAGTTCTTC.

The J gene is TRBJ2-6, the V gene TRBV15; 9 nucleotides match TRBD1. Trimming took 1 base from V and 1 from J; bases not matched to a gene: 2. Germline V CDR1 and CDR2: LNHNV, YYDKDF (reference sequence). CDR3 length: 17 amino acids. The DNA for the CDR3 is TGTGCCACCAGCAGAGGACAGGGGGTATCTGGGGCCAACGTCCTGACTTTC. Translating it yields CATSRGQGVSGANVLTF.

The genes are TRBV5-1 and TRBJ1-1; unclear D gene. Trimming pared 1 base from V and 3 bases from J, leaving 7 bases between. The V gene's germline CDR1 is SGHRS and CDR2 YFSETQ. The CDR3 length is 13 residues. The CDR3 reads CASSLLSDTEAFF. The CDR3 bases are TGCGCCAGCAGCTTGCTCTCGGACACTGAAGCTTTCTTT.

The rearrangement links TRBV19 to TRBJ2-1, with TRBD2 matching 7 bases. This CDR3 comprises 18 residues. From germline, CDR1 is LNHDA and CDR2 SQIVND (reference sequence). With V trimmed by 6 bases and J by 7 bases, 21 bases remained unmatched. CDR3: CASRGLRTGGVHGNEQFF. The CDR3 region has the DNA TGTGCCAGTAGAGGGTTGAGAACGGGAGGTGTTCATGGTAATGAGCAGTTCTTC.

This chain uses TRBV19 with TRBJ1-1, with a tentative D call TRBD1 (5 bases). The CDR3 contains 14 residues. V was clipped by 3 bases and J by 6 bases, with 14 bases between them. From germline, CDR1 is LNHDA and CDR2 SQIVND (reference sequence). The CDR3 region has the DNA TGTGCCAGTAGTATTCGAGGGACCGGCGCTGAAGCTTTCTTT. Encoded protein: CASSIRGTGAEAFF.

This clone was detected once. V usage is TRBV20-1 and J usage is TRBJ1-2; tentative D call: TRBD1 (5 bases). Germline values: CDR1 DFQATT, CDR2 SNEGSKA (reference sequence). Trimming removed 5 bases from V and 4 bases from J, with 8 bases in between. The CDR3 loop spans 11 amino acids. The CDR3 sequence is CSAGALYGYTF. CDR3 coding DNA: TGCAGTGCTGGGGCACTCTATGGCTACACCTTC.

This chain uses TRBV5-1 with TRBJ2-3; 13 nucleotides match TRBD2. The CDR3 totals 16 residues. Trimming at V came to 8 bases and at J to 6 bases, leaving 12 bases not matched to a gene. Germline loops: CDR1 SGHRS, CDR2 YFSETQ. CDR3 DNA sequence: TGCGCCAGTACGGGTTGGTGGACTAGCGGGAGCGATACGCAGTATTTT. Protein sequence: CASTGWWTSGSDTQYF.

This clone was seen once. The genes are TRBV9 and TRBJ2-6; unclear D gene. V lost 0 bases to trimming and J lost 7 bases, with 8 bases between them. The CDR3 has 14 residues. Germline-derived CDR1 and CDR2 are SGDLS and YYNGEE. This CDR3 reads CASSVGLGANVLTF. DNA for the CDR3: TGTGCCAGCAGCGTAGGCCTAGGTGCCAACGTCCTGACTTTC. The full variable domain, rest sourced from reference TRBV9 and TRBJ2-6, is DSGVTQTPKHLITATGQRVTLRCSPRSGDLSVYWYQQSLDQGLQFLIQYYNGEERAKGNILERFSAQQFPDLHSELNLSSLELGDSALYFCASSVGLGANVLTFGAGSRLTVL.

The chain carries TRBV2 and TRBJ2-1, with TRBD2 matching over 10 bases. Per germline, CDR1 SNHLY and CDR2 FYNNEI. The length of the CDR3 is 14 residues. The V segment lost 5 bases and the J segment 4 bases; nucleotides outside the gene matches: 2. The CDR3 sequence is CASSRTSGYNEQFF. In nucleotides, the CDR3 is TGTGCCAGCAGTCGGACTAGCGGTTACAATGAGCAGTTCTTC.

The rearrangement joins TRBV14 to TRBJ2-1, with D unresolved. V was clipped by 3 bases and J by 1 base, with 22 bases between them. Germline V gene data show CDR1 as SGHDN and CDR2 as FVKESK. This CDR3 has 19 residues. This chain's CDR3 is CASSHDPQFAQRSYNEQFF. CDR3 DNA sequence: TGTGCCAGCAGCCATGATCCCCAATTCGCCCAGAGGTCCTACAATGAGCAGTTCTTC.

This rearrangement joins TRBV11-2 to TRBJ2-7; D is possibly TRBD1 (5 bases). V lost 5 bases and J lost 8, with 13 bases in between. CDR3 length equals 12 residues. Germline V CDR1 and CDR2: SGHAT, FQNNGV. This CDR3 is CASSRPQGQQYF. The CDR3 DNA is TGTGCCAGCAGCCGACCCCAGGGCCAGCAGTACTTC.

This chain connects TRBV28 to TRBJ1-2; D is unresolved. There are 13 residues in the CDR3. Trimming took 9 bases from V and 4 from J, leaving 15 bases between them. Germline V gives CDR1 MDHEN, CDR2 SYDVKM. CDR3 nucleotides: TGTGCCAGTGAAGGAGGGCCACTCTATGGCTACACCTTC. Translation gives CASEGGPLYGYTF.

J is TRBJ2-7 and V is TRBV15, with 10 bases fitting TRBD1. CDR3 size: 15 residues. Germline V gene sequence: CDR1 LNHNV, CDR2 YYDKDF (reference sequence). J was trimmed by 5 bases and V by 0 bases; bases with no gene match: 4. The CDR3 DNA reads TGTGCCACCAGCAGAGAGGACAGGGGGTTCGACGAGCAGTACGTC. Translation: CATSREDRGFDEQYV.

This clone was seen a single time. The chain couples TRBV6-5 to TRBJ2-7, with D perhaps given as TRBD1 or TRBD2 (5 bases each). The CDR3 runs to 15 residues. Trimming took 6 bases from V and 4 from J, leaving 19 bases between them. Germline values: CDR1 MNHEY, CDR2 SVGAGI. The CDR3 DNA follows: TGTGCCAGCAGAGCCGGGACCAACAGGTGGTACGAGCAGTACTTC. It encodes CASRAGTNRWYEQYF.

J is TRBJ1-4 and V is TRBV6-5, with a possible D match to TRBD1 (6 bases). The CDR3 totals 15 residues. V lost 6 bases and J 5 bases, leaving 16 bases between the germline ends. Per the germline V gene, CDR1 is MNHEY and CDR2 is SVGAGI. Written as DNA, the CDR3 is TGTGCCAGCAGGAGGATCGGGACACAAAATGAAAAACTGTTTTTT. Translating gives CASRRIGTQNEKLFF.

This rearrangement joins TRBV18 to TRBJ2-7, with D unclear. The CDR3 covers 13 residues. The germline V gene has CDR1 KGHSH and CDR2 LQKENI. V lost 3 bases, J lost 2 bases, and 8 bases lay in between. CDR3 residues: CASSPRSPYEQYF. The DNA of the CDR3 is TGTGCCAGCTCACCGAGGAGCCCCTACGAGCAGTACTTC.

By its share, this clone is medium-sized. V and J are TRBV2 and TRBJ1-1; tentatively, D is TRBD1 (5 bases). Germline CDR1 SNHLY, CDR2 FYNNEI. V was pared by 6 bases and J by 6 bases, with 14 bases between. The CDR3 is 13 residues long. The CDR3 region has the DNA TGTGCCAGCAGACAGGCAGGGCGGGCTGAAGCTTTCTTT. Its protein product is CASRQAGRAEAFF.

The genes are TRBV7-9 and TRBJ1-2, with 7 bases matching TRBD1. This CDR3 has 13 residues. Germline V gives CDR1 SEHNR, CDR2 FQNEAQ (reference sequence). V was clipped by 5 bases and J by 5 bases; unmatched bases: 5. CDR3 in amino acids: CASSPDREYGYTF. Written as DNA, the CDR3 is TGTGCCAGCAGCCCCGACAGGGAATATGGCTACACCTTC. The complete variable domain, with remaining parts taken from reference TRBV7-9 and TRBJ1-2, reads DTGVSQNPRHKITKRGQNVTFRCDPISEHNRLYWYRQTLGQGPEFLTYFQNEAQLEKSRLLSDRFSAERPKGSFSTLEIQRTEQGDSAMYLCASSPDREYGYTFGSGTRLTVV.

In DNA form, the CDR3 reads TGTGCCAGCAGCGGTAGCCACCAAGAGACCCAGTACTTC. Translation: CASSGSHQETQYF. The V call is TRBV11-2, the J call TRBJ2-5; D is ambiguous. V was shortened by 5 bases and J by 0 bases, with 7 bases between the two germline ends. The CDR3 extends over 13 amino acids. CDR1 and CDR2 from the germline V gene are SGHAT and FQNNGV.